These T cell receptor beta chains were read from a single sample in a study of PD-1 blockade in mismatch repair-deficient tumors. Measured with immunoSEQ multiplex PCR; TCRdb has only the in-frame clones, and not every one. The repertoire holds 120,000 or so clones, with approximately 91% as singletons. The sample was peripheral blood, taken 70 to 73 weeks after starting pembrolizumab. These receptors all come from an adult with mismatch repair-deficient cancer. The CDR3 runs from the conserved cysteine through the conserved F or W. The D gene is left open where the match is weak.

TRBV5-1	TRBJ2-1	NA	CASSLISYNEQFF	TGCGCCAGCAGCTTGATCTCCTACAATGAGCAGTTCTTC
TRBV14	TRBJ2-7	NA	CASSQGGWGQYF	TGTGCCAGCAGCCAAGGAGGTTGGGGGCAGTACTTC
TRBV6-1	TRBJ2-7	TRBD1	CASSEGSGGIYEQYF	TGTGCCAGCAGTGAGGGCTCAGGGGGTATTTACGAGCAGTACTTC
TRBV29-1	TRBJ2-2	NA	CSVVGSATGELFF	TGCAGCGTTGTGGGTTCAGCCACCGGGGAGCTGTTTTTT
TRBV7-9	TRBJ2-7	NA	CASRGIISYEQYF	TGTGCCAGCAGAGGGATTATCTCCTACGAGCAGTACTTC
TRBV16	TRBJ2-7	NA	CASSQNPGYYEQYF	TGTGCCAGCAGCCAAAATCCCGGTTACTACGAGCAGTACTTC
TRBV4-1	TRBJ2-3	NA	CASSPWRPPDTQYF	TGCGCCAGCAGCCCGTGGCGGCCCCCGGATACGCAGTATTTT
TRBV6-1	TRBJ2-7	NA	CASTKTGQRYEQYF	TGTGCCAGCACCAAGACGGGACAACGTTACGAGCAGTACTTC
TRBV14	TRBJ2-3	NA	CASSQVQGGQYF	TGTGCCAGCAGCCAAGTCCAGGGTGGGCAGTATTTT
TRBV6-5	TRBJ2-1	NA	CASSYPDRYNEQFF	TGTGCCAGCAGTTACCCCGACAGATACAATGAGCAGTTCTTC
TRBV18	TRBJ1-1	NA	CASSGLMNTEAFF	TGTGCCAGCTCAGGACTCATGAACACTGAAGCTTTCTTT